These T cell receptor beta chains were read from a single sample in a study of blood T cells in healthy people across ages. TCRdb called the 5' RACE reads again in MiXCR, with one record for every CDR3 protein. The sample holds some 1.4 million distinct CDR3 sequences, roughly 40% seen once. Sequences were obtained from blood. Source of these receptors: a woman younger than 30 in good health. Both conserved end residues are part of each CDR3. The order of the fields is CDR3 length, V gene, J gene, clone size, D gene, CDR3 protein, CDR3 DNA. The D gene is left open where the match is weak. Only part of the rows carry a size: once, few, many, or a class if the clone is expanded.

12	TRBV20-1	TRBJ1-2	.	.	CSASPPNYGYTF	TGCAGTGCTTCCCCCCCTAACTATGGCTACACCTTC
16	TRBV7-9	TRBJ1-1	few	.	CASSLASGTTAGKAFF	TGTGCCAGCAGCTTAGCGTCTGGGACTACCGCTGGGAAAGCTTTCTTT
16	TRBV2	TRBJ2-5	few	.	CASSEAWAYGGETQYF	TGTGCCAGCAGTGAAGCCTGGGCTTATGGGGGAGAGACCCAGTACTTC
19	TRBV4-1	TRBJ2-6	.	TRBD2	CASSPHRAGGPSGANVLTF	TGCGCCAGCAGCCCACATCGTGCGGGAGGCCCCTCTGGGGCCAACGTCCTGACTTTC
15	TRBV12-3/TRBV12-4	TRBJ2-3	.	.	CASSPRGGYTDTQYF	TGTGCCAGCAGTCCCCGAGGCGGGTACACAGATACGCAGTATTTT
13	TRBV20-1	TRBJ1-1	.	TRBD1	CSANPGQDTEAFF	TGCAGTGCTAACCCGGGACAGGACACTGAAGCTTTCTTT
13	TRBV29-1	TRBJ2-3	few	.	CSVHTGYSDTQYF	TGCAGCGTCCACACGGGGTACTCAGATACGCAGTATTTT
18	TRBV4-1	TRBJ2-2	.	TRBD1	CASSQDQDRGPPRGELFF	TGCGCCAGCAGCCAAGATCAGGACAGGGGGCCTCCCCGCGGGGAGCTGTTTTTT
12	TRBV29-1	TRBJ2-5	once	.	CSVRRGRETQYF	TGCAGCGTCCGACGGGGCCGGGAGACCCAGTACTTC
13	TRBV6-5	TRBJ2-1	.	.	CASRPQPYNEQFF	TGTGCCAGCAGACCCCAGCCCTACAATGAGCAGTTCTTC
16	TRBV7-9	TRBJ2-4	once	TRBD2	CASSLVSGVLGNIQYF	TGTGCCAGCAGCTTAGTAAGCGGGGTGTTAGGAAACATTCAGTACTTC
12	TRBV29-1	TRBJ2-3	few	.	CSVEDGDYTQYF	TGCAGCGTTGAAGATGGGGACTATACGCAGTATTTT
16	TRBV12-3/TRBV12-4	TRBJ2-5	.	TRBD2	CASNTRELAVGETQYF	TGTGCCAGCAACACGCGCGAACTAGCGGTTGGGGAGACCCAGTACTTC
16	TRBV27	TRBJ1-5	.	.	CATRSGGPLGNQPQHF	TGTGCCACCCGATCCGGGGGGCCACTTGGCAATCAGCCCCAGCATTTT
14	TRBV4-2	TRBJ2-3	.	TRBD2	CASRTSGMGDTQYF	TGTGCCAGCAGGACTAGCGGGATGGGGGATACGCAGTATTTT
18	TRBV6-1	TRBJ2-3	.	TRBD2	CASSTPFMREGYTDTQYF	TGTGCCAGCAGTACCCCCTTCATGCGGGAGGGATACACAGATACGCAGTATTTT
12	TRBV30	TRBJ1-2	.	.	CAWRPVVYGYTF	TGTGCCTGGAGGCCGGTTGTCTATGGCTACACCTTC
15	TRBV5-1	TRBJ2-4	.	TRBD2	CASSLAPLAGGIQYF	TGCGCCAGCAGCTTGGCGCCCCTAGCGGGGGGCATTCAGTACTTC
15	TRBV20-1	TRBJ2-7	.	TRBD2	CSAEDPGLPTYEQYF	TGCAGTGCGGAGGACCCGGGACTACCGACCTACGAGCAGTACTTC
15	TRBV4-1	TRBJ1-5	.	TRBD1	CASSQDRTGGQPQHF	TGCGCCAGCAGCCAAGACCGGACAGGCGGACAGCCCCAGCATTTT
15	TRBV11-2	TRBJ2-1	.	TRBD2	CASSLGSGGTNEQFF	TGTGCCAGCAGCTTAGGGAGCGGGGGAACAAATGAGCAGTTCTTC
16	TRBV21-1	TRBJ2-5	few	.	CASPHRLADRPQTQYF	TGTGCCAGCCCCCATCGACTAGCGGATCGCCCCCAGACCCAGTACTTC
17	TRBV14	TRBJ2-5	.	TRBD1	CASDQSPDRGVQETQYF	TGTGCCAGCGATCAATCCCCGGACAGGGGCGTCCAAGAGACCCAGTACTTC
16	TRBV28	TRBJ2-3	.	TRBD2	CASSRSLAGGRDTQYF	TGTGCCAGCAGTCGTTCGCTAGCGGGGGGACGAGATACGCAGTATTTT
18	TRBV5-1	TRBJ2-7	few	.	CASSIPHELPVTGYEQYF	TGCGCCAGCAGCATCCCCCACGAGCTCCCCGTCACTGGCTACGAGCAGTACTTC
14	TRBV28	TRBJ2-4	few	.	CASSPGPLQNIQYF	TGTGCCAGCAGTCCGGGACCTCTTCAAAACATTCAGTACTTC
14	TRBV6-5	TRBJ1-6	.	.	CASTLDTLNSPLHF	TGTGCCAGCACCCTAGACACACTAAATTCACCCCTCCACTTT
13	TRBV12-3/TRBV12-4	TRBJ2-7	few	.	CASSPSTFYEQYF	TGTGCCAGCAGCCCCTCAACCTTTTACGAGCAGTACTTC
16	TRBV5-1	TRBJ2-3	.	TRBD2	CASSFVRRGEISTQYF	TGCGCCAGCAGCTTTGTCCGTCGGGGGGAGATCTCGACGCAGTATTTT
13	TRBV20-1	TRBJ1-4	.	.	CSAQGDTGEKLFF	TGCAGTGCTCAAGGGGACACGGGCGAAAAACTGTTTTTT
15	TRBV29-1	TRBJ2-3	.	.	CSVFWLVGLTDTQYF	TGCAGCGTCTTTTGGCTCGTGGGGCTCACAGATACGCAGTATTTT
15	TRBV27	TRBJ2-7	.	.	CASSSAGAALDEQYF	TGTGCCAGCAGTTCCGCGGGGGCAGCCTTGGATGAGCAGTACTTC
16	TRBV21-1	TRBJ1-5	.	.	CASSKVALYSNQPQHF	TGTGCCAGCAGCAAAGTGGCTCTCTATAGCAATCAGCCCCAGCATTTT
14	TRBV12-3/TRBV12-4	TRBJ1-1	.	.	CASSLRLGRKAAFF	TGTGCCAGCAGTTTACGTCTAGGCAGGAAGGCAGCTTTCTTT
10	TRBV20-1	TRBJ2-5	.	.	CSARDTREYF	TGCAGTGCTAGAGATACACGGGAGTACTTC
14	TRBV21-1	TRBJ1-5	.	.	CASSNRARIGSQHF	TGTGCCAGCAGCAATAGGGCCCGGATCGGATCCCAGCATTTT
8	TRBV7-9	TRBJ2-7	few	.	CRVYEQYF	TGCAGGGTCTACGAGCAGTACTTC
16	TRBV6-1	TRBJ2-7	.	TRBD2	CASSEWAGGPTYEQYF	TGTGCCAGCAGTGAATGGGCGGGGGGGCCGACCTACGAGCAGTACTTC
14	TRBV15	TRBJ2-7	.	TRBD2	CATSREGGFYEQYF	TGTGCCACCAGCAGAGAGGGAGGGTTCTACGAGCAGTACTTC